This T cell receptor beta chain is drawn from a study of blood T cell repertoires in COVID-19. The V end lost 2 bases, the J end lost 2 bases, and 12 bases lay between the germline ends. In germline, CDR1 is MDHEN, CDR2 SYDVKM. This CDR3 is 16 amino acids long. Only in-frame clones appear in the TCRdb table, and some are missing; sequencing was by immunoSEQ multiplex PCR. In the table there are more than 70,000 clones, less than 90% of which are singletons. The origin of this receptor is a human donor in a cohort sampled during active COVID-19. The chain joins TRBV28 to TRBJ2-2, with a weak D call TRBD1 (6 bases). Specimen: peripheral blood. The CDR3 loop reads CASSLMAGANTGELFF. For the CDR3, the DNA is TGTGCCAGCAGTTTAATGGCAGGGGCTAACACCGGGGAGCTGTTTTTT.